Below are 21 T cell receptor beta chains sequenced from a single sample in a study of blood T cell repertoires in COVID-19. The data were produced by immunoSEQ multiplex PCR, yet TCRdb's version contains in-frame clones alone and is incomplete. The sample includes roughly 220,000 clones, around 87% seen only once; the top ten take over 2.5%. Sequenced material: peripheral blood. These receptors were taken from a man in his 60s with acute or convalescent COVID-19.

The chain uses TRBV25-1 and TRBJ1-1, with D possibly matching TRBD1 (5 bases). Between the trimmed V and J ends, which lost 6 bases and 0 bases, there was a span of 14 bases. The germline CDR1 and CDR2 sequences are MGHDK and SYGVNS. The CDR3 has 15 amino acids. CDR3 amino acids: CASRVPGLLNTEAFF. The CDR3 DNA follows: TGTGCCAGCAGAGTACCGGGACTTTTGAACACTGAAGCTTTCTTT.

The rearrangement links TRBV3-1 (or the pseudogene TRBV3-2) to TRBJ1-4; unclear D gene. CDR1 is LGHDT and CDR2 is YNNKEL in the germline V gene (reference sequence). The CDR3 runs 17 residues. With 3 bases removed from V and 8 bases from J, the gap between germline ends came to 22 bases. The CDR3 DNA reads TGTGCCAGCAGCCACCTCGCGGGCGGGGTTGGAGGAGAAAAACTGTTTTTT. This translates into CASSHLAGGVGGEKLFF.

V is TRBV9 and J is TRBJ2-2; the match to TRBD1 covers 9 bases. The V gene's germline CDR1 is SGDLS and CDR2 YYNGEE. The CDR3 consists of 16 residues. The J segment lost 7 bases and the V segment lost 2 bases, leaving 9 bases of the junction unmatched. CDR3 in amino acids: CASSVSRTGEVGELFF. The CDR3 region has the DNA TGTGCCAGCAGCGTCTCCCGGACAGGGGAGGTCGGGGAGCTGTTTTTT. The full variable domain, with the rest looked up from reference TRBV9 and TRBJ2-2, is DSGVTQTPKHLITATGQRVTLRCSPRSGDLSVYWYQQSLDQGLQFLIQYYNGEERAKGNILERFSAQQFPDLHSELNLSSLELGDSALYFCASSVSRTGEVGELFFGEGSRLTVL.

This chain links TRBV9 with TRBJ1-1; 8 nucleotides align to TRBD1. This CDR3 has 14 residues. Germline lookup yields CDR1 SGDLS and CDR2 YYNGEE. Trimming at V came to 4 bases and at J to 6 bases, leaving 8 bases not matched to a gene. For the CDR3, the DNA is TGTGCCAGCAGCCCATATAGGACAGGGCCTGAAGCTTTCTTT. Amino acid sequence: CASSPYRTGPEAFF.

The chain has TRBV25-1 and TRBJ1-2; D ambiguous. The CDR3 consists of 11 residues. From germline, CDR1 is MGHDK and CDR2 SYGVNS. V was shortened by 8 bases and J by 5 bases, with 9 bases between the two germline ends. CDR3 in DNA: TGTGCCAGCCGGGAAGGGTATGGCTACACCTTC. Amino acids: CASREGYGYTF.

Here the CDR3 reads CASSQDYDTNQPQHF. The CDR3 nucleotides are TGCGCCAGCAGCCAAGATTACGACACGAATCAGCCCCAGCATTTT. The chain recombines TRBV4-3 with TRBJ1-5; no definite D call. The CDR3 length is 15 residues. Deletions cut 0 bases from V and 4 bases from J, with 10 bases between. Germline values: CDR1 LGHNA, CDR2 YSLEER.

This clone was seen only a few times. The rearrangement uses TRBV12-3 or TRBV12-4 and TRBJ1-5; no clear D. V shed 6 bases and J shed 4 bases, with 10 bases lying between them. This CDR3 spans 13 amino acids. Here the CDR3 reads CASRFTSNQPQHF. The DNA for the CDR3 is TGTGCCAGCAGGTTTACATCAAATCAGCCCCAGCATTTT.

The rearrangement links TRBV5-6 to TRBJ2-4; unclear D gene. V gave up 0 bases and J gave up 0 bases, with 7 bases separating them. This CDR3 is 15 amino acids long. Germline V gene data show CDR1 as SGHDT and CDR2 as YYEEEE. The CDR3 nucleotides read TGTGCCAGCAGCTTGGGTTCCTTAGCCAAAAACATTCAGTACTTC. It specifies CASSLGSLAKNIQYF. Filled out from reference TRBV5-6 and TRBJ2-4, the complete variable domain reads DAGVTQSPTHLIKTRGQQVTLRCSPKSGHDTVSWYQQALGQGPQFIFQYYEEEERQRGNFPDRFSGHQFPNYSSELNVNALLLGDSALYLCASSLGSLAKNIQYFGAGTRLSVL.

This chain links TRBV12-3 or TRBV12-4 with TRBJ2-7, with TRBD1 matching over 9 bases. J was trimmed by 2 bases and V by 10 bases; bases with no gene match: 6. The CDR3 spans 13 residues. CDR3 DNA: TGTGCCACCCGCCGGGACAGGGCCTACGAGCAGTACTTC. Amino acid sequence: CATRRDRAYEQYF.

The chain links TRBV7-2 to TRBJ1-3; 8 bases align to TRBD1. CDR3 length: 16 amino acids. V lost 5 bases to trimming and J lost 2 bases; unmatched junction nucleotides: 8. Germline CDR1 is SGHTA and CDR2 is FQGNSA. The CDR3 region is CASSPYRGRAGNTIYF. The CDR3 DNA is TGTGCCAGCAGCCCTTACAGGGGGAGAGCTGGAAACACCATATATTTT.

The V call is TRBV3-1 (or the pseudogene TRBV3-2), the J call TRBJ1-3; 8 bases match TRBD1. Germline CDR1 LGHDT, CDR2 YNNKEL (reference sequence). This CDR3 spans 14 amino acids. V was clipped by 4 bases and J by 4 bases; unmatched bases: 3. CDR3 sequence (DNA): TGTGCCAGCAGCCTTGACAGGGGAGGAAACACCATATATTTT. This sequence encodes CASSLDRGGNTIYF.

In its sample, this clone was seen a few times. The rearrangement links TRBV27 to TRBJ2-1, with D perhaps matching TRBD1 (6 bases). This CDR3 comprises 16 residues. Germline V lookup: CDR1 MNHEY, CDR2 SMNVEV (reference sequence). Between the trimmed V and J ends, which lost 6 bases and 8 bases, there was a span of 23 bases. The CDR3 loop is CASSYQLRDKAHEQFF. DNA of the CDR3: TGTGCCAGCAGCTACCAACTCCGGGACAAGGCGCATGAGCAGTTCTTC.

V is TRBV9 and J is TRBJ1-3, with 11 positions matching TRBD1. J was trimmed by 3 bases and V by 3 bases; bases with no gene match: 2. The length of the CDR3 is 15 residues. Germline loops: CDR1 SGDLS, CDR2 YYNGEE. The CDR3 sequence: CASSGGTGGGNTIYF. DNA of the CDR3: TGTGCCAGCAGCGGCGGGACAGGGGGTGGAAACACCATATATTTT.

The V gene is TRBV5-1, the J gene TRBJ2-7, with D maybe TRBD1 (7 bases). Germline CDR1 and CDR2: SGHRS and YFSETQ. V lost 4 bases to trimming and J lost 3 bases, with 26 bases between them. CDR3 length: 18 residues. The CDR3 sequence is CASSRRSRGAGQVYEQYF. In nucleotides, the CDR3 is TGCGCCAGCAGCCGACGGAGCAGGGGGGCAGGCCAGGTCTACGAGCAGTACTTC.

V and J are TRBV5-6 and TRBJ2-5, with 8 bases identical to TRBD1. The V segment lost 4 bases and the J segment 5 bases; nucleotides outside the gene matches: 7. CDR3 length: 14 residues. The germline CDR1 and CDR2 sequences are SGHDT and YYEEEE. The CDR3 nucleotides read TGTGCCAGCAGCCGTGACAGGGGCGTGGAGACCCAGTACTTC. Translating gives CASSRDRGVETQYF.

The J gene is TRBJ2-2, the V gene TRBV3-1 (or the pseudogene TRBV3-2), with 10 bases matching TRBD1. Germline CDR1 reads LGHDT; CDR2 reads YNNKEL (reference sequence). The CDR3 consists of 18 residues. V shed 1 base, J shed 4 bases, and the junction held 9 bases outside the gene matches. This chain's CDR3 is CASSQGRTGGLVTGELFF. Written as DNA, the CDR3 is TGTGCCAGCAGCCAAGGTCGGACAGGGGGACTGGTCACCGGGGAGCTGTTTTTT.

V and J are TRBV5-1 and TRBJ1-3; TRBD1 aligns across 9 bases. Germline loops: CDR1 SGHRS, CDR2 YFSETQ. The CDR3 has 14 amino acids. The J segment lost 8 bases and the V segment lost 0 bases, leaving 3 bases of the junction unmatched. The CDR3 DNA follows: TGCGCCAGCAGCTTGGACAGGGGGCGGGACACCATATATTTT. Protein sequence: CASSLDRGRDTIYF. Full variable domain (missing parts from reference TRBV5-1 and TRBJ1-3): KAGVTQTPRYLIKTRGQQVTLSCSPISGHRSVSWYQQTPGQGLQFLFEYFSETQRNKGNFPGRFSGRQFSNSRSEMNVSTLELGDSALYLCASSLDRGRDTIYFGEGSWLTVV.

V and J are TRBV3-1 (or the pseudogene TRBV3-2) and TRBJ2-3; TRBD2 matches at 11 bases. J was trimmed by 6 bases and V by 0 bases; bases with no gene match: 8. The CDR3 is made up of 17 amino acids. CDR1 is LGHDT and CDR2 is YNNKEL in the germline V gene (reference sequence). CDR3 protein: CASSQDRLAGGPDTQYF. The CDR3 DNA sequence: TGTGCCAGCAGCCAAGATCGCCTAGCGGGGGGCCCCGATACGCAGTATTTT.

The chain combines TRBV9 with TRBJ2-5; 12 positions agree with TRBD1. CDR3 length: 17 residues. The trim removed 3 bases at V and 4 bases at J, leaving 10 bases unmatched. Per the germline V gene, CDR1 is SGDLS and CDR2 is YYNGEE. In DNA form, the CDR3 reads TGTGCCAGCAGCGCGTCCTGGGACAGGGGGCGCGGAGAGACCCAGTACTTC. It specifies CASSASWDRGRGETQYF.

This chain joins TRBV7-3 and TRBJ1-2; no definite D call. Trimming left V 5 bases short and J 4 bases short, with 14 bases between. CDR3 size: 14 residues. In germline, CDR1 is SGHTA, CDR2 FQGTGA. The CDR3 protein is CASSRAGSAYGYTF. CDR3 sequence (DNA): TGTGCCAGCAGCCGCGCAGGTTCTGCCTATGGCTACACCTTC.

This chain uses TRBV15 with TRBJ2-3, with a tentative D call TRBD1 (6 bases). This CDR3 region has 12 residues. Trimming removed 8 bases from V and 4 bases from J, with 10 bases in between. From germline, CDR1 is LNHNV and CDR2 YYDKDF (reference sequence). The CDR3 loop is CATLGAADTQYF. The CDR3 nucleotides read TGTGCCACCCTGGGGGCGGCAGATACGCAGTATTTT.